The clone carrying this TCR beta chain came up a few times. The antigen is unknown. This specimen comes from a study of beta chain features in type 1 diabetes. Isolated RNA was reverse transcribed in full, so expressed TCRB transcripts were sequenced. The method was immunoSEQ multiplex PCR; TCRdb's version includes in-frame clones alone and lacks a portion of them. The sample yields about 360,000 clones, about 12% seen once. Study results and limitations: High-TCR-expressing cells could be over-represented by cDNA sequencing. Among type 1 diabetes patients, VDJ junctions had fewer insertions and more deletions.

Blood was drawn once from each donor into heparinised tubes. The draws averaged about 120 mL. The sequencing sample was made of naive CD4+ T cells from blood. The sequence came from a man aged 18-30 years in good health.

The chain's CDR3 is CASSLGRSNSPLHF. The CDR3 DNA reads TGTGCCAGCAGCTTAGGGAGAAGTAATTCACCCCTCCACTTT. The J gene is TRBJ1-6, the V gene TRBV7-3; no clear D. The germline V and J ends were trimmed by 2 bases and 6 bases, with 8 bases remaining between them. The length of the CDR3 is 14 residues. Germline V CDR1 and CDR2: SGHTA, FQGTGA.